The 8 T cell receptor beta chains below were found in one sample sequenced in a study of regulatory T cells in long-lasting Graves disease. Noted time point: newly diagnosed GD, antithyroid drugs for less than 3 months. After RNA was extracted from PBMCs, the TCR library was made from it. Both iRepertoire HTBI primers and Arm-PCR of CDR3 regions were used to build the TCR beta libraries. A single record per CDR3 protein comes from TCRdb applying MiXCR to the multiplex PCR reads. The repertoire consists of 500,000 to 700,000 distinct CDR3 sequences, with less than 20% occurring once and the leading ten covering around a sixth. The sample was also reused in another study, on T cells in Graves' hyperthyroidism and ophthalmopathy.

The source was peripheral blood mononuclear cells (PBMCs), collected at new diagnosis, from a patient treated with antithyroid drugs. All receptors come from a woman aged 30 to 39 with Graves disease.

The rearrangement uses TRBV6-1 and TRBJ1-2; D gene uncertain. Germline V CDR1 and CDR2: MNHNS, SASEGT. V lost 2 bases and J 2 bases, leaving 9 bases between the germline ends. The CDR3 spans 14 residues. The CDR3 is CASSEIGMNYGYTF. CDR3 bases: TGTGCCAGCAGTGAAATCGGGATGAACTATGGCTACACCTTC.

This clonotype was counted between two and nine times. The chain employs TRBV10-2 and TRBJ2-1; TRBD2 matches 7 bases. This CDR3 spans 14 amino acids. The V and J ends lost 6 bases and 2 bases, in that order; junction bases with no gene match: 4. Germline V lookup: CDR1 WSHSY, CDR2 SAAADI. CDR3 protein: CASRGSGPYNEQFF. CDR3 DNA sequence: TGCGCCAGCAGGGGTAGCGGGCCCTACAATGAGCAGTTCTTC.

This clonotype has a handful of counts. This CDR3 reads CASSRPGLATGELFF. Here the CDR3 DNA reads TGTGCCAGCAGCCGACCGGGACTAGCAACCGGGGAGCTGTTTTTT. This chain joins TRBV3-1 and TRBJ2-2, with 9 nucleotides matching TRBD2. This CDR3 spans 15 amino acids. Germline CDR1 and CDR2: LGHDT and YNNKEL (reference sequence). J was trimmed by 5 bases and V by 4 bases; bases with no gene match: 5.

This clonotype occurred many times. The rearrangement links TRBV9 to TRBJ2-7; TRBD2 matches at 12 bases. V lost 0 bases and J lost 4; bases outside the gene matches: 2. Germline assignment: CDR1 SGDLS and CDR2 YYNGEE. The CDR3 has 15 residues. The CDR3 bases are TGTGCCAGCAGCGTAGCTAGCGGGAGGGAATACGAGCAGTACTTC. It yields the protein CASSVASGREYEQYF.

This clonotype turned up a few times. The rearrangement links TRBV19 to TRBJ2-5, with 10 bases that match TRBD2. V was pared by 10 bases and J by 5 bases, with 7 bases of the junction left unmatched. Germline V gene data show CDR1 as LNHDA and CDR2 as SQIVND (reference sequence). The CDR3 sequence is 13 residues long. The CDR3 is CATSFSGRETQYF. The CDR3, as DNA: TGTGCCACCTCCTTTAGCGGGAGGGAGACCCAGTACTTC.

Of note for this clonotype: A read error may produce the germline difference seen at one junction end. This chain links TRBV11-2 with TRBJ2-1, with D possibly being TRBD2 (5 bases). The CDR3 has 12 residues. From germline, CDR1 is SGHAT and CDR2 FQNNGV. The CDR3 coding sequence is TGTGCCAGCAGCGTAGAAGGGAGCGGGCAGTTCTTC. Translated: CASSVEGSGQFF.

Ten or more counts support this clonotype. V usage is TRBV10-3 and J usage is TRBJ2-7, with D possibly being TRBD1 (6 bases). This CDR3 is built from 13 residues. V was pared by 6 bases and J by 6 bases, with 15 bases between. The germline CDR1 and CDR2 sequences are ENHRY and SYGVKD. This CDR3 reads CAISLNRAGEQYF. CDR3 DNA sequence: TGTGCCATCAGCCTGAACAGGGCAGGCGAGCAGTACTTC.

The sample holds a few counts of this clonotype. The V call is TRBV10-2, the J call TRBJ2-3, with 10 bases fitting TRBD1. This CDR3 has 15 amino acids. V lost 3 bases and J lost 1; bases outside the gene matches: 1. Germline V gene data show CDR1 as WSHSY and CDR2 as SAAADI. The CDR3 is CASSDDRGRTDTQYF. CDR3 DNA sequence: TGCGCCAGCAGTGACGACAGGGGGCGCACAGATACGCAGTATTTT.